This T cell receptor beta chain appears in the sequencing data of a study of shared T cell receptors in the human thymus (dated by TCRdb to about 2021). As for the study more broadly: The study examined how self-reactive, shared T-cell receptor alpha chains are generated in the human thymus.

A remark on this clone: No cognate antigen has been identified for it. No base quality information exists; no much larger clone differs at one position.

The method behind the library was the immunoSEQ multiplex PCR assay. TCRdb's version of the immuneACCESS table is confined to in-frame rearrangements and falls short of the full clone set. An unresolved V gene accounts for under half of the shortfall where checked; the remainder is of unknown origin. This sample gives roughly 68,000 clones in total; about 96% of them show up just once. The top ten clonotypes cover about 0.03% of the sample. Reading the germline V gene gives CDR1 SGHTA and CDR2 FQGTGA. V is pared back by 5 bases and J by 2 bases, with 10 bases lying between the germline termini. Spanning cysteine to phenylalanine, the CDR3 consists of 13 amino acids. CDR3 DNA is the only sequence kept; it has 39 bases, read in frame from the first base.

The sequenced sample consisted of thymocytes. This receptor was identified in a human donor. Recombination linked TRBV7-3 to TRBJ2-7; perhaps TRBD1 is the D gene, with 5 bases matching. The sequenced DNA: TGTGCCAGCAGCAGTGGCAGGGCCTACGAGCAGTACTTC. Its product reads: CASSSGRAYEQYF.